These 17 T cell receptor beta chains were sequenced from one sample in a study of T cell responses to AZD1222 COVID-19 vaccine. Only in-frame clones appear in the TCRdb table, and some are missing; sequencing was by immunoSEQ multiplex PCR. Of about 160,000 clones in the sample, about nine tenths are singletons; the top ten hold 3.8%. The source material was peripheral blood, sampled 28 days after the second AZD1222 dose. The receptors come from an adult who received the AZD1222 COVID-19 vaccine.

CDR3 in amino acids: CASSRPYQPQHF. The CDR3 nucleotides read TGTGCCAGCAGCCGTCCATATCAGCCCCAGCATTTT. V gene TRBV12-3 or TRBV12-4 combines with J gene TRBJ1-5; no reliable D call. The CDR3 sequence is 12 residues long. Trimming pared 6 bases from V and 5 bases from J, leaving 8 bases between.

This chain links TRBV9 with TRBJ2-3; 8 bases fit TRBD1. Germline CDR1 SGDLS, CDR2 YYNGEE. The CDR3 is 18 residues long. With V trimmed by 2 bases and J by 0 bases, 11 bases remained unmatched. CDR3 sequence: CASSVRDRSFASTDTQYF. The CDR3 DNA reads TGTGCCAGCAGCGTCCGGGACAGGTCTTTTGCTAGCACAGATACGCAGTATTTT.

The genes are TRBV27 and TRBJ1-1, with 10 bases that match TRBD1. This CDR3 is built from 13 residues. The germline gives CDR1 MNHEY, CDR2 SMNVEV (reference sequence). V dropped 6 bases and J dropped 4; count of bases not matched to a gene: 2. Here the CDR3 DNA reads TGTGCCAGCAGGACAGGGGGCGGCACTGAAGCTTTCTTT. Encoded protein: CASRTGGGTEAFF.

The CDR3 nucleotides are TGTGCCAGCAGTCCCCTGGGACAGAACACTGAAGCTTTCTTT. This codes for CASSPLGQNTEAFF. The gene calls are TRBV27 and TRBJ1-1, with D possibly TRBD1 on 6 matching bases. This CDR3 spans 14 amino acids. Germline CDR1 MNHEY, CDR2 SMNVEV (reference sequence). Trimming left V 5 bases short and J 1 base short, with 11 bases between.

J is TRBJ1-4 and V is TRBV30; D may be TRBD1 (5 bases). The CDR3 contains 13 residues. V was pared by 1 base and J by 5 bases, with 8 bases between. Germline CDR1 and CDR2: GTSNPN and SVGIG (reference sequence). The CDR3 loop reads CAWSEQANEKLFF. The DNA of the CDR3 is TGTGCCTGGAGTGAACAGGCAAATGAAAAACTGTTTTTT.

The chain is built from TRBV25-1 and TRBJ2-1; unclear D gene. The germline V gene has CDR1 MGHDK and CDR2 SYGVNS. V was trimmed by 7 bases and J by 6 bases, leaving 7 bases between them. There are 11 residues in the CDR3. The CDR3: CASTLSNEQFF. For the CDR3, the DNA is TGTGCCAGCACGCTGTCCAATGAGCAGTTCTTC.

Worth noting for this clone: The identical CDR3 is also encoded by other nucleotide sequences in the sample. The rearrangement links TRBV6-6 to TRBJ1-2; D is unresolved. Germline V gene sequence: CDR1 MNHNY, CDR2 SVGAGI (reference sequence). There are 14 residues in the CDR3. V was shortened by 4 bases and J by 0 bases, with 9 bases between the two germline ends. This chain's CDR3 is CASSFRLSNYGYTF. CDR3 bases: TGTGCCAGCAGTTTCAGGCTGTCTAACTATGGCTACACCTTC.

The rearrangement joins TRBV9 to TRBJ1-2, with D perhaps matching TRBD1 (6 bases). The CDR3 is 14 amino acids. Trimming removed 0 bases at V and 7 bases at J, with 13 bases between. Germline CDR1 SGDLS, CDR2 YYNGEE. CDR3 sequence: CASSVEGWGAGYTF. DNA for the CDR3: TGTGCCAGCAGCGTAGAGGGTTGGGGGGCTGGCTACACCTTC.

The gene calls are TRBV5-1 and TRBJ1-2; D is possibly TRBD1 (6 bases). Per the germline V gene, CDR1 is SGHRS and CDR2 is YFSETQ. The CDR3 sequence is 13 residues long. V lost 0 bases and J 3 bases, leaving 6 bases between the germline ends. The CDR3 DNA follows: TGCGCCAGCAGCTTGGAGGGGGACTATGGCTACACCTTC. Translating gives CASSLEGDYGYTF.

This clone was counted once. The V call is TRBV19, the J call TRBJ1-5; a possible D gene is TRBD1 (6 bases). The CDR3 has 13 residues. Germline V gene data show CDR1 as LNHDA and CDR2 as SQIVND (reference sequence). V was shortened by 5 bases and J by 4 bases, with 9 bases between the two germline ends. Here the CDR3 reads CASSGTLNQPQHF. For the CDR3, the DNA is TGTGCCAGTAGTGGGACACTTAATCAGCCCCAGCATTTT.

V and J are TRBV4-2 and TRBJ2-1; 11 bases agree with TRBD1. This CDR3 is 17 amino acids long. Germline assignment: CDR1 LGHNA and CDR2 YNFKEQ. V shed 2 bases and J 6 bases; nucleotides not matched to a gene: 9. The CDR3 nucleotides are TGTGCCAGCAGCCAAATTCGTCCCGGGACAGGGGGCAATGAGCAGTTCTTC. Its translation is CASSQIRPGTGGNEQFF.

The chain combines TRBV7-3 with TRBJ2-1, with 7 bases aligning to TRBD2. This CDR3 has 15 residues. The ends lost 6 bases at V and 7 bases at J; junction bases unmatched: 12. The germline V gene has CDR1 SGHTA and CDR2 FQGTGA. CDR3 nucleotides: TGTGCCAGCAGGGACCCGGGCGGGAGTTTAAATGAGCAGTTCTTC. This translates into CASRDPGGSLNEQFF.

This chain links TRBV19 with TRBJ1-4; D might be TRBD1 (6 bases). The CDR3 runs 15 residues. Trimming shortened V by 9 bases and J by 0 bases, and 14 bases separated the two germline ends. Germline CDR1 and CDR2: LNHDA and SQIVND (reference sequence). This CDR3 is CASNRDTATNEKLFF. CDR3 DNA sequence: TGTGCCAGCAACCGGGACACAGCAACTAATGAAAAACTGTTTTTT.

The chain recombines TRBV3-1 (or the pseudogene TRBV3-2) with TRBJ1-1, with 8 bases identical to TRBD1. V lost 1 base, J lost 8 bases, and 0 bases stayed unmatched. There are 12 residues in the CDR3. The V gene's germline CDR1 is LGHDT and CDR2 YNNKEL (reference sequence). The CDR3 spells CASSQGDREAFF. Written as DNA, the CDR3 is TGTGCCAGCAGCCAAGGGGACAGGGAAGCTTTCTTT.

This clone showed up just once. The chain links TRBV2 to TRBJ2-1; tentatively, D is TRBD1 (6 bases). The V end was cut by 11 bases, the J end by 5 bases, with 16 bases between. This CDR3 region has 13 residues. CDR1 SNHLY and CDR2 FYNNEI come from the germline V gene. The CDR3 protein is CAGSRDTDNEQFF. The CDR3 nucleotides are TGTGCCGGGTCCCGGGACACAGACAATGAGCAGTTCTTC.

This chain connects TRBV6-2 or TRBV6-3 to TRBJ2-7, with unresolved D. The V end lost 2 bases, the J end lost 0 bases, and 29 bases lay between the germline ends. CDR1 and CDR2 from the germline V gene are MNHEY and SVGEGT. The CDR3 has 21 residues. Here the CDR3 DNA reads TGTGCCAGCAGTTACATGATGGTCTCGGGCAGTATTCCCCAGAGCTCCTACGAGCAGTACTTC. It specifies CASSYMMVSGSIPQSSYEQYF.

V usage is TRBV19 and J usage is TRBJ2-7; no clear D gene. Trimming shortened V by 1 base and J by 2 bases, and 9 bases separated the two germline ends. Per germline, CDR1 LNHDA and CDR2 SQIVND (reference sequence). The CDR3 length is 14 residues. The CDR3 protein is CASSIAAGTYEQYF. DNA of the CDR3: TGTGCCAGTAGTATAGCCGCCGGAACCTACGAGCAGTACTTC. Complete variable domain (other parts from reference TRBV19 and TRBJ2-7): DGGITQSPKYLFRKEGQNVTLSCEQNLNHDAMYWYRQDPGQGLRLIYYSQIVNDFQKGDIAEGYSVSREKKESFPLTVTSAQKNPTAFYLCASSIAAGTYEQYFGPGTRLTVT.